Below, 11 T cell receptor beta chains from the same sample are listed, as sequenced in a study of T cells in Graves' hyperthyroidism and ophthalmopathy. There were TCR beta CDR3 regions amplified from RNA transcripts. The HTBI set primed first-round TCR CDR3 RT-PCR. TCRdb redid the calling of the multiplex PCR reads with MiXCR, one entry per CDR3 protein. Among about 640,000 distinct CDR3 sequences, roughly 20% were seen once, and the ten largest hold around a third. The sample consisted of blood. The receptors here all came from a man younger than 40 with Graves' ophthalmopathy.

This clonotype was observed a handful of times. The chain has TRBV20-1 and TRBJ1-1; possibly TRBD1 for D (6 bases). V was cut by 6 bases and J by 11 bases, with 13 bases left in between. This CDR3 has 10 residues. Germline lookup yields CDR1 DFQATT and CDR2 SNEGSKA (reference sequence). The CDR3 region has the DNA TGCAGTGCACGGACAGTGTATGCTTTCTTT. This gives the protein CSARTVYAFF.

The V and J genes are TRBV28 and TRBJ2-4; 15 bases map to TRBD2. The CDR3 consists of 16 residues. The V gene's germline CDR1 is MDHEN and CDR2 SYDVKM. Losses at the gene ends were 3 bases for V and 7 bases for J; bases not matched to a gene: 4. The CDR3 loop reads CASSFLGLAGGNIQYF. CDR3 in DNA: TGTGCCAGCAGTTTCCTAGGACTAGCGGGAGGGAACATTCAGTACTTC.

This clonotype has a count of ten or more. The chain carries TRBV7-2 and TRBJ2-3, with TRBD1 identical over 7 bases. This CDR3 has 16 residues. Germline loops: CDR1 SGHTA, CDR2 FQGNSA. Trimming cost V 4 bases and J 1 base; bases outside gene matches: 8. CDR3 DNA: TGTGCCAGCAGCTCGTCCCGGACAGGACGCACAGATACGCAGTATTTT. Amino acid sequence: CASSSSRTGRTDTQYF.

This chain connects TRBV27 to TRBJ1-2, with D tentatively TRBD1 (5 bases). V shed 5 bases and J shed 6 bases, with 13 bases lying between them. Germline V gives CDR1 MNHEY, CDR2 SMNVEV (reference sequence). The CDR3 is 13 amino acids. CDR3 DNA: TGTGCCAGCAGTCCCCCAGGGCTCCATGGCTACACCTTC. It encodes CASSPPGLHGYTF.

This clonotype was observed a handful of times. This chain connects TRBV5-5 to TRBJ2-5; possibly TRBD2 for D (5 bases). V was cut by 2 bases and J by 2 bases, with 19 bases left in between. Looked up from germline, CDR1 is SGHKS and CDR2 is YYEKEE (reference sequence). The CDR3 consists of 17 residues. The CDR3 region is CASSLPQVGVRQETQYF. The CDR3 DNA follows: TGTGCCAGCAGCTTACCCCAGGTGGGAGTGCGGCAAGAGACCCAGTACTTC.

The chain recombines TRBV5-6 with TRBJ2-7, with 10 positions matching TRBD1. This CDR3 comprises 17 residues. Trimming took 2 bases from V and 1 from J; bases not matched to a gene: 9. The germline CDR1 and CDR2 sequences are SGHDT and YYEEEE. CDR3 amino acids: CASSFLRTGGSSYEQYF. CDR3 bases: TGTGCCAGCAGCTTTTTACGGACAGGGGGAAGTTCCTACGAGCAGTACTTC.

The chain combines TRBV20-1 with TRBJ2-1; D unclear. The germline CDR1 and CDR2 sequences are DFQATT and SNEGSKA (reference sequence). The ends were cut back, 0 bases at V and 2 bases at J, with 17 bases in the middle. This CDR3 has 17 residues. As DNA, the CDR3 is TGCAGTGCTAGAGATAGGTCAGGATCTCGAACCTACAATGAGCAGTTCTTC. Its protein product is CSARDRSGSRTYNEQFF.

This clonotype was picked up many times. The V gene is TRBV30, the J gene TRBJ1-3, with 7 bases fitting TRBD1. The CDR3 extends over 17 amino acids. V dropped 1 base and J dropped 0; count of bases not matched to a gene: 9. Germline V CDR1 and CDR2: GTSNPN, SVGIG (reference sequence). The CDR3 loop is CAWSGAGGAFSGNTIYF. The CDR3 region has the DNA TGTGCCTGGAGTGGAGCAGGGGGTGCCTTCTCTGGAAACACCATATATTTT.

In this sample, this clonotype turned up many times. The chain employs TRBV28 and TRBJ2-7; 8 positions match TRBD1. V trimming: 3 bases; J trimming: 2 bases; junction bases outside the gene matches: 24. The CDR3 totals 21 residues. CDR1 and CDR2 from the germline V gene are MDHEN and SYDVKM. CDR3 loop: CASSFVDRVMTRRGRPYEQYF. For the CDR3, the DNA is TGTGCCAGCAGTTTTGTGGACAGGGTGATGACTAGGCGGGGCCGACCCTACGAGCAGTACTTC. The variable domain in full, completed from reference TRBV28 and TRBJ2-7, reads DVKVTQSSRYLVKRTGEKVFLECVQDMDHENMFWYRQDPGLGLRLIYFSYDVKMKEKGDIPEGYSVSREKKERFSLILESASTNQTSMYLCASSFVDRVMTRRGRPYEQYFGPGTRLTVT.

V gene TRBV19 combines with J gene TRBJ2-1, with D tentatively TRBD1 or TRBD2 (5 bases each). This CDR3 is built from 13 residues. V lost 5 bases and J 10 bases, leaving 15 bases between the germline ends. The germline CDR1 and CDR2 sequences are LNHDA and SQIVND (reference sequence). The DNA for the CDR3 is TGTGCCAGTAGTCCCACACTCGGGACGGAGCAGTTCTTC. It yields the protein CASSPTLGTEQFF.

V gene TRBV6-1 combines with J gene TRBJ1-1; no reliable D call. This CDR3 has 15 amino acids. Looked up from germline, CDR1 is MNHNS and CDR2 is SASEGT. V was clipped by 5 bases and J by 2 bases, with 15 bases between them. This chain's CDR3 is CASSPRDSINTEAFF. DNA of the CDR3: TGTGCCAGCAGTCCCCGGGATTCGATTAACACTGAAGCTTTCTTT.